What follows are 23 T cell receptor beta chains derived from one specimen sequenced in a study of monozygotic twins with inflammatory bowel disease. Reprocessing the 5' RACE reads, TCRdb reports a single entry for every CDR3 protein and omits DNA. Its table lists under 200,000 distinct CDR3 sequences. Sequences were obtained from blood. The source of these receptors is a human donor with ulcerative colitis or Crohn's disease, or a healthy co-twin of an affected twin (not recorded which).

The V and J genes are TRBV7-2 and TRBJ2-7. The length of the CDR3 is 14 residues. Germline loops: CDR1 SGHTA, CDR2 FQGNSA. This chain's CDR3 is CASSLVAAAYEQYF.

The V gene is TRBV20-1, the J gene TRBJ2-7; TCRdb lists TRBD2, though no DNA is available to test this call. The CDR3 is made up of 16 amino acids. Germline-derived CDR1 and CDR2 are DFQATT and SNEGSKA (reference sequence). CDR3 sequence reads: CSARATVAGGFDEQYF.

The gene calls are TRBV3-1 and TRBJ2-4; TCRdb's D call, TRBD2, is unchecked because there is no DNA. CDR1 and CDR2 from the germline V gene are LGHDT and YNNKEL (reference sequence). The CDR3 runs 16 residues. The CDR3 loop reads CASSQVGTATKNIQYF.

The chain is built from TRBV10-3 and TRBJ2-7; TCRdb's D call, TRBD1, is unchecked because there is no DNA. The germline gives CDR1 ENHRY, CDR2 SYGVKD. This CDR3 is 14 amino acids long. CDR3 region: CAISPRDESYEQYF.

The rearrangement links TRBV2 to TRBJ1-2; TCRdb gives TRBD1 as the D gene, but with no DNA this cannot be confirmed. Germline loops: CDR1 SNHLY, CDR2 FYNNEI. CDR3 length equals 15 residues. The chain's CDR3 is CASLETGGANYGYTF. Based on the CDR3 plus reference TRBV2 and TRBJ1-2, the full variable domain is EPEVTQTPSHQVTQMGQEVILRCVPISNHLYFYWYRQILGQKVEFLVSFYNNEISEKSEIFDDQFSVERPDGSNFTLKIRSTKLEDSAMYFCASLETGGANYGYTFGSGTRLTVV.

The CDR3 spells CASRDRGIDTDTQYF. The chain combines TRBV2 with TRBJ2-3; TCRdb's D call, TRBD1, is unchecked because there is no DNA. CDR1 SNHLY and CDR2 FYNNEI come from the germline V gene. The length of the CDR3 is 15 residues.

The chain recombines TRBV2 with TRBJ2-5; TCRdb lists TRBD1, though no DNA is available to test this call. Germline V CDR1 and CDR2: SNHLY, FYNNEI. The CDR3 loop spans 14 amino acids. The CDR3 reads CASRQDRGVETQYF.

This CDR3 is CASSGQGRVDYTF. V usage is TRBV5-6 and J usage is TRBJ1-2; TCRdb lists TRBD1, though no DNA is available to test this call. The germline gives CDR1 SGHDT, CDR2 YYEEEE. The CDR3 loop spans 13 amino acids.

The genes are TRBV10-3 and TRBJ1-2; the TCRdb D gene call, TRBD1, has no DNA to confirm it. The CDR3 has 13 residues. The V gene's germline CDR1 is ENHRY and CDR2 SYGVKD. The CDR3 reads CAISENRGNGYTF.

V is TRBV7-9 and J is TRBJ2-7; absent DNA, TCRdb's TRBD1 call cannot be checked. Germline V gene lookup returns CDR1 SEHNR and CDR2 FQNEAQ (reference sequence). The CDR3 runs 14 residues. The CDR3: CASSFGTGLYEQYF.

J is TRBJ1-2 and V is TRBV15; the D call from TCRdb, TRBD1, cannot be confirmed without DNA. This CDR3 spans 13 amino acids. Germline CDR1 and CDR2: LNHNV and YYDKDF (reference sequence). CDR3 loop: CATSQQGAYGYTF.

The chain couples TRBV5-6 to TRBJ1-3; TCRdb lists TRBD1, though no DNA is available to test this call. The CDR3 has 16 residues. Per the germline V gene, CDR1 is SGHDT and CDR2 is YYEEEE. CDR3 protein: CASSLAGGYSGNTIYF.

The CDR3: CASSPHMGRTGGNEQFF. The chain combines TRBV12-3 or TRBV12-4 with TRBJ2-1; lacking DNA, the TRBD1 call made by TCRdb goes unchecked. This CDR3 has 17 residues.

The CDR3 is CSARVGGGPGDTQYF. The chain joins TRBV20-1 to TRBJ2-3; TCRdb's D call of TRBD1 is untestable without DNA. This CDR3 spans 15 amino acids. Germline loops: CDR1 DFQATT, CDR2 SNEGSKA (reference sequence).

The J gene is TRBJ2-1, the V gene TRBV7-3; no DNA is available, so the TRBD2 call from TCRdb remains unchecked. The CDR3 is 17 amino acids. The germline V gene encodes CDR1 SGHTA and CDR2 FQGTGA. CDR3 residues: CASSLTAGDVGTMRQFF.

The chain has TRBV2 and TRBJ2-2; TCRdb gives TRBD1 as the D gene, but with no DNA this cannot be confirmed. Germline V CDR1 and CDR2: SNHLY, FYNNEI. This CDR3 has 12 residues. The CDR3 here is CASREGAGELFF.

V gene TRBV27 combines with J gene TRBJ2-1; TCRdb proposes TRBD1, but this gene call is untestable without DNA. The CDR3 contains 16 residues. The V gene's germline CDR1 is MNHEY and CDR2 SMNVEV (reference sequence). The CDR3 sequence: CASSPLAELGWDEQFF.

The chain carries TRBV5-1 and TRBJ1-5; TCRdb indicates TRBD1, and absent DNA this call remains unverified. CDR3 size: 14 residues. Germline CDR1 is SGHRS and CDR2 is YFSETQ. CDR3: CASSPGRFEHPQHF.

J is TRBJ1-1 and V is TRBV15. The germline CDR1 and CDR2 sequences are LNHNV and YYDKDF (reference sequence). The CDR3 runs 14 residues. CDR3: CATSRDRESTEAFF.

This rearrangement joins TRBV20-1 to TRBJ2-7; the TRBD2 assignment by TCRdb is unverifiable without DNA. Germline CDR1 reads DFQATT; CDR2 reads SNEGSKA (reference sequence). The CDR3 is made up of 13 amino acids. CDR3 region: CSATRTIAGGEYF.

CDR3 amino acids: CASSPGGNSGANVLTF. V usage is TRBV7-3 and J usage is TRBJ2-6; TCRdb's assignment of TRBD1 cannot be checked, as there is no DNA. The germline gives CDR1 SGHTA, CDR2 FQGTGA. This CDR3 has 16 amino acids.

This CDR3 reads CSARSGTGSYQETQYF. The rearrangement links TRBV20-1 to TRBJ2-5; with no DNA, the TCRdb D assignment of TRBD1 cannot be verified. This CDR3 region has 16 residues. Germline V gene sequence: CDR1 DFQATT, CDR2 SNEGSKA (reference sequence).

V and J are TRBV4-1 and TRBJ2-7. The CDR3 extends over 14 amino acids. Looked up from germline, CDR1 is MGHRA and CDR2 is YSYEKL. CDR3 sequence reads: CASSPDRGSYEQYF.